This is a list of T cell receptor beta chains from one sample in a study of T cell responses to AZD1222 COVID-19 vaccine. Repertoires were generated with immunoSEQ multiplex PCR, while TCRdb's copy carries only in-frame clones and drops some. The sample records 150,000 to 200,000 clones, approximately 94% being singletons. Sequenced material: peripheral blood, taken on day 0 of AZD1222 vaccination. The source is an adult in good health. The CDR3 runs from the conserved cysteine through the conserved F or W. Each record gives: CDR3 protein, CDR3 DNA, V gene, J gene, D gene, clone size. D genes are given only for firm matches. Rows may omit the clone size; those that give it use once, few, many or a size class.

cdr3_aa: CASSEAWGASSEAFF; cdr3_nt: TGTGCCAGCAGTGAAGCCTGGGGGGCGTCCTCTGAAGCTTTCTTT; v_call: TRBV6-1; j_call: TRBJ1-1; d_call: NA; clone_size: NA
cdr3_aa: CASRPLAGGSYEQYF; cdr3_nt: TGTGCCAGCAGACCACTAGCGGGAGGGTCCTACGAGCAGTACTTC; v_call: TRBV2; j_call: TRBJ2-7; d_call: TRBD2; clone_size: NA
cdr3_aa: CASSLVGTWETQYF; cdr3_nt: TGTGCCAGCAGTTTAGTCGGGACGTGGGAGACCCAGTACTTC; v_call: TRBV27; j_call: TRBJ2-5; d_call: NA; clone_size: once
cdr3_aa: CASSQAGLENEQFF; cdr3_nt: TGTGCCAGCAGCCAAGCGGGACTGGAAAATGAGCAGTTCTTC; v_call: TRBV3-1/TRBV3-2; j_call: TRBJ2-1; d_call: NA; clone_size: NA
cdr3_aa: CASSGGLAGTDTQYF; cdr3_nt: TGCGCCAGCAGCGGGGGACTAGCGGGTACAGATACGCAGTATTTT; v_call: TRBV5-1; j_call: TRBJ2-3; d_call: TRBD2; clone_size: NA
cdr3_aa: CASSLDRARSGNTIYF; cdr3_nt: TGTGCCAGCAGCTTGGACAGGGCACGGTCTGGAAACACCATATATTTT; v_call: TRBV7-2; j_call: TRBJ1-3; d_call: TRBD1; clone_size: NA
cdr3_aa: CASTQKVGYGYTF; cdr3_nt: TGTGCCAGCACGCAGAAAGTGGGGTATGGCTACACCTTC; v_call: TRBV5-4; j_call: TRBJ1-2; d_call: NA; clone_size: NA
cdr3_aa: CASSVEAVGKNTEAFF; cdr3_nt: TGTGCCAGCAGCGTAGAGGCAGTTGGAAAGAACACTGAAGCTTTCTTT; v_call: TRBV9; j_call: TRBJ1-1; d_call: NA; clone_size: NA
cdr3_aa: CASSPLGPHSPLHF; cdr3_nt: TGTGCCAGCAGTCCTCTCGGCCCTCATTCACCCCTCCACTTT; v_call: TRBV6-5; j_call: TRBJ1-6; d_call: NA; clone_size: NA
cdr3_aa: CASSKTGAPGAFF; cdr3_nt: TGTGCCAGCAGCAAAACAGGGGCCCCAGGGGCTTTCTTT; v_call: TRBV11-1; j_call: TRBJ1-1; d_call: TRBD1; clone_size: few
cdr3_aa: CASSFAGGPYEQYF; cdr3_nt: TGTGCCAGTAGTTTCGCGGGAGGGCCTTACGAGCAGTACTTC; v_call: TRBV19; j_call: TRBJ2-7; d_call: TRBD2; clone_size: NA
cdr3_aa: CASSLLAGGRETQYF; cdr3_nt: TGTGCCAGCAGCCTCCTAGCGGGAGGTAGAGAGACCCAGTACTTC; v_call: TRBV27; j_call: TRBJ2-5; d_call: TRBD2; clone_size: NA
cdr3_aa: CATSTPTHSREQYF; cdr3_nt: TGTGCCACCAGCACACCGACCCATTCGAGAGAGCAGTACTTC; v_call: TRBV15; j_call: TRBJ2-7; d_call: NA; clone_size: NA
cdr3_aa: CASSPEVVFYGYTF; cdr3_nt: TGTGCCAGCAGCCCAGAGGTGGTTTTCTATGGCTACACCTTC; v_call: TRBV7-9; j_call: TRBJ1-2; d_call: NA; clone_size: NA
cdr3_aa: CASSLWSGNEQFF; cdr3_nt: TGTGCCAGCAGTTTATGGTCCGGTAATGAGCAGTTCTTC; v_call: TRBV27; j_call: TRBJ2-1; d_call: NA; clone_size: NA
cdr3_aa: CATWTGPTDTQYF; cdr3_nt: TGTGCCACCTGGACAGGGCCCACAGATACGCAGTATTTT; v_call: TRBV27; j_call: TRBJ2-3; d_call: TRBD1; clone_size: NA
cdr3_aa: CSVILREKLFF; cdr3_nt: TGCAGTGTCATTCTTCGGGAAAAACTGTTTTTT; v_call: TRBV20-1; j_call: TRBJ1-4; d_call: NA; clone_size: NA
cdr3_aa: CASSLSQGAFEKLFF; cdr3_nt: TGTGCCAGCAGCTTATCTCAGGGGGCCTTCGAAAAACTGTTTTTT; v_call: TRBV11-2; j_call: TRBJ1-4; d_call: TRBD1; clone_size: NA
cdr3_aa: CASSAQVNTEAFF; cdr3_nt: TGTGCCAGCAGTGCCCAGGTGAACACTGAAGCTTTCTTT; v_call: TRBV2; j_call: TRBJ1-1; d_call: NA; clone_size: once
cdr3_aa: CASSQGWTGSYEQYF; cdr3_nt: TGCGCCAGCAGCCAAGGGTGGACTGGTTCCTACGAGCAGTACTTC; v_call: TRBV4-1; j_call: TRBJ2-7; d_call: NA; clone_size: NA
cdr3_aa: CATSRDKGHNEKLFF; cdr3_nt: TGTGCCACCAGCAGAGATAAGGGGCATAATGAAAAACTGTTTTTT; v_call: TRBV15; j_call: TRBJ1-4; d_call: NA; clone_size: NA
cdr3_aa: CASSLAWETSGRPHEQFF; cdr3_nt: TGTGCCAGCAGCTTGGCGTGGGAGACTAGCGGGAGGCCCCATGAGCAGTTCTTC; v_call: TRBV7-9; j_call: TRBJ2-1; d_call: TRBD2; clone_size: NA
cdr3_aa: CASSLAGRSGIGSGANVLTF; cdr3_nt: TGCGCCAGCAGCTTGGCCGGGAGGAGCGGGATAGGTTCTGGGGCCAACGTCCTGACTTTC; v_call: TRBV5-1; j_call: TRBJ2-6; d_call: TRBD2; clone_size: NA
cdr3_aa: CASSIGTGGNQPQHF; cdr3_nt: TGCGCCAGCAGCATAGGGACAGGCGGCAATCAGCCCCAGCATTTT; v_call: TRBV5-1; j_call: TRBJ1-5; d_call: TRBD1; clone_size: NA
cdr3_aa: CASSGTGLIFSSQPQHF; cdr3_nt: TGTGCCAGTAGTGGGACAGGGTTAATTTTTAGTAGCCAGCCCCAGCATTTT; v_call: TRBV19; j_call: TRBJ1-5; d_call: TRBD1; clone_size: NA
cdr3_aa: CASSLGQLSNQPQHF; cdr3_nt: TGTGCCAGCAGCCTAGGACAGCTTAGCAATCAGCCCCAGCATTTT; v_call: TRBV11-2; j_call: TRBJ1-5; d_call: NA; clone_size: NA
cdr3_aa: CASSPGTGAYNEQFF; cdr3_nt: TGTGCCAGCAGCCCCGGGACAGGGGCGTACAATGAGCAGTTCTTC; v_call: TRBV7-2; j_call: TRBJ2-1; d_call: TRBD1; clone_size: NA
cdr3_aa: CASSQTPWTSNEQFF; cdr3_nt: TGTGCCAGCAGCCAAACCCCTTGGACTAGCAATGAGCAGTTCTTC; v_call: TRBV4-2; j_call: TRBJ2-1; d_call: TRBD2; clone_size: once
cdr3_aa: CASSLGGMEGQPQHF; cdr3_nt: TGCGCCAGCAGCTTGGGGGGGATGGAGGGTCAGCCCCAGCATTTT; v_call: TRBV5-1; j_call: TRBJ1-5; d_call: NA; clone_size: NA
cdr3_aa: CASSLPGTGSGYTF; cdr3_nt: TGTGCCAGCAGCTTACCCGGGACAGGGTCGGGCTACACCTTC; v_call: TRBV5-5; j_call: TRBJ1-2; d_call: TRBD1; clone_size: NA
cdr3_aa: CSVSGTGELYGYTF; cdr3_nt: TGCAGCGTCTCCGGGACAGGGGAATTATATGGCTACACCTTC; v_call: TRBV29-1; j_call: TRBJ1-2; d_call: TRBD1; clone_size: NA
cdr3_aa: CASSEVRGTNEKLFF; cdr3_nt: TGTGCCAGCAGTGAAGTACGGGGAACTAATGAAAAACTGTTTTTT; v_call: TRBV2; j_call: TRBJ1-4; d_call: NA; clone_size: NA
cdr3_aa: CASSLEPGGYNEQFF; cdr3_nt: TGTGCCAGCAGCCTAGAGCCCGGAGGGTACAATGAGCAGTTCTTC; v_call: TRBV3-1/TRBV3-2; j_call: TRBJ2-1; d_call: NA; clone_size: NA
cdr3_aa: CAYLTGSYSGANVLTF; cdr3_nt: TGTGCCTACTTGACAGGATCCTACTCTGGGGCCAACGTCCTGACTTTC; v_call: TRBV30; j_call: TRBJ2-6; d_call: NA; clone_size: NA
cdr3_aa: CASSLARSGDEQFF; cdr3_nt: TGCGCCAGCAGCTTGGCCCGCAGCGGGGATGAGCAGTTCTTC; v_call: TRBV5-1; j_call: TRBJ2-1; d_call: TRBD2; clone_size: NA
cdr3_aa: CASSPTGGEQFF; cdr3_nt: TGTGCCAGCAGTCCTACAGGGGGCGAGCAGTTCTTC; v_call: TRBV27; j_call: TRBJ2-1; d_call: TRBD1; clone_size: NA
cdr3_aa: CASRKGENRDEQFF; cdr3_nt: TGTGCCAGCAGGAAGGGCGAGAATAGAGATGAGCAGTTCTTC; v_call: TRBV27; j_call: TRBJ2-1; d_call: NA; clone_size: NA
cdr3_aa: CASSYPDRVLKNQPQHF; cdr3_nt: TGTGCCAGCAGCTACCCGGACAGGGTTCTGAAAAATCAGCCCCAGCATTTT; v_call: TRBV21-1; j_call: TRBJ1-5; d_call: NA; clone_size: NA
cdr3_aa: CSATGTGSEAFF; cdr3_nt: TGCAGCGCCACCGGGACAGGGTCTGAAGCTTTCTTT; v_call: TRBV29-1; j_call: TRBJ1-1; d_call: TRBD1; clone_size: NA
cdr3_aa: CASSLGRTGGYGDTQYF; cdr3_nt: TGTGCCAGCAGCTTGGGCCGGACAGGGGGCTATGGAGATACGCAGTATTTT; v_call: TRBV7-9; j_call: TRBJ2-3; d_call: TRBD1; clone_size: NA
cdr3_aa: CASSPRGGGGGYGYTF; cdr3_nt: TGTGCCAGCAGCCCCCGAGGAGGGGGCGGAGGCTATGGCTACACCTTC; v_call: TRBV14; j_call: TRBJ1-2; d_call: TRBD1; clone_size: NA
cdr3_aa: CASSYSTSGANEQYF; cdr3_nt: TGTGCCAGCAGTTACTCGACTAGCGGCGCCAACGAGCAGTACTTC; v_call: TRBV6-5; j_call: TRBJ2-7; d_call: TRBD2; clone_size: NA
cdr3_aa: CASSPSLAGADTGELFF; cdr3_nt: TGTGCCAGCTCACCATCCCTAGCGGGAGCTGACACCGGGGAGCTGTTTTTT; v_call: TRBV18; j_call: TRBJ2-2; d_call: TRBD2; clone_size: NA
cdr3_aa: CATSRDIGQGGNEKLFF; cdr3_nt: TGTGCCACCAGCAGAGATATCGGCCAGGGGGGAAATGAAAAACTGTTTTTT; v_call: TRBV15; j_call: TRBJ1-4; d_call: TRBD1; clone_size: once
cdr3_aa: CASSQREGSNTIYF; cdr3_nt: TGTGCCAGCAGCCAAAGGGAGGGTTCAAACACCATATATTTT; v_call: TRBV3-1/TRBV3-2; j_call: TRBJ1-3; d_call: NA; clone_size: NA
cdr3_aa: CASTTLAGVNEQFF; cdr3_nt: TGTGCCAGCACGACACTAGCGGGAGTCAATGAGCAGTTCTTC; v_call: TRBV6-5; j_call: TRBJ2-1; d_call: TRBD2; clone_size: NA
cdr3_aa: CAISDWGNEQFF; cdr3_nt: TGTGCCATCAGTGATTGGGGTAATGAGCAGTTCTTC; v_call: TRBV10-3; j_call: TRBJ2-1; d_call: NA; clone_size: NA
cdr3_aa: CASSRGLTYEQYF; cdr3_nt: TGTGCCAGCAGCAGGGGACTCACCTACGAGCAGTACTTC; v_call: TRBV21-1; j_call: TRBJ2-7; d_call: NA; clone_size: NA
cdr3_aa: CASSFNINQPQHF; cdr3_nt: TGTGCCAGCAGTTTTAACATAAATCAGCCCCAGCATTTT; v_call: TRBV12-3/TRBV12-4; j_call: TRBJ1-5; d_call: NA; clone_size: NA
cdr3_aa: CSARDTHNYGYTF; cdr3_nt: TGCAGCGCTCGGGACACCCATAACTATGGCTACACCTTC; v_call: TRBV29-1; j_call: TRBJ1-2; d_call: NA; clone_size: NA
cdr3_aa: CASSSAGGGYEQYF; cdr3_nt: TGTGCCAGCAGTTCAGCAGGGGGTGGATACGAGCAGTACTTC; v_call: TRBV27; j_call: TRBJ2-7; d_call: TRBD1; clone_size: NA
cdr3_aa: CASSSNLAGGNTGELFF; cdr3_nt: TGTGCCAGCAGCTCTAACTTAGCGGGAGGGAACACCGGGGAGCTGTTTTTT; v_call: TRBV7-8; j_call: TRBJ2-2; d_call: TRBD2; clone_size: NA
cdr3_aa: CASSLYPVTSGAYNEQFF; cdr3_nt: TGTGCCAGCAGTTTATACCCAGTTACTAGCGGGGCCTACAATGAGCAGTTCTTC; v_call: TRBV27; j_call: TRBJ2-1; d_call: TRBD2; clone_size: once
cdr3_aa: CASNLGAGARRAFF; cdr3_nt: TGTGCCAGCAACCTAGGGGCGGGGGCTCGGAGAGCTTTCTTT; v_call: TRBV2; j_call: TRBJ1-1; d_call: NA; clone_size: NA
cdr3_aa: CASSLVRGVGTDTQYF; cdr3_nt: TGTGCCAGCAGCTTGGTTCGCGGAGTGGGCACAGATACGCAGTATTTT; v_call: TRBV5-6; j_call: TRBJ2-3; d_call: NA; clone_size: NA
cdr3_aa: CASSVGQNQPQHF; cdr3_nt: TGTGCCAGCAGCGTAGGGCAAAATCAGCCCCAGCATTTT; v_call: TRBV9; j_call: TRBJ1-5; d_call: NA; clone_size: NA
cdr3_aa: CASSRDAYEQYF; cdr3_nt: TGTGCCAGCAGCCGAGATGCCTACGAGCAGTACTTC; v_call: TRBV27; j_call: TRBJ2-7; d_call: NA; clone_size: NA
cdr3_aa: CASSLEGLAAYEQYF; cdr3_nt: TGTGCCAGCAGCTTAGAGGGACTAGCGGCCTACGAGCAGTACTTC; v_call: TRBV7-2; j_call: TRBJ2-7; d_call: TRBD2; clone_size: NA
cdr3_aa: CASSYRARGGELFF; cdr3_nt: TGTGCCAGCAGCTATAGGGCTCGCGGCGGGGAGCTGTTTTTT; v_call: TRBV14; j_call: TRBJ2-2; d_call: NA; clone_size: NA
cdr3_aa: CASSTWTDLPGANVLTF; cdr3_nt: TGTGCCAGCAGCACCTGGACAGACCTGCCCGGGGCCAACGTCCTGACTTTC; v_call: TRBV7-9; j_call: TRBJ2-6; d_call: NA; clone_size: NA